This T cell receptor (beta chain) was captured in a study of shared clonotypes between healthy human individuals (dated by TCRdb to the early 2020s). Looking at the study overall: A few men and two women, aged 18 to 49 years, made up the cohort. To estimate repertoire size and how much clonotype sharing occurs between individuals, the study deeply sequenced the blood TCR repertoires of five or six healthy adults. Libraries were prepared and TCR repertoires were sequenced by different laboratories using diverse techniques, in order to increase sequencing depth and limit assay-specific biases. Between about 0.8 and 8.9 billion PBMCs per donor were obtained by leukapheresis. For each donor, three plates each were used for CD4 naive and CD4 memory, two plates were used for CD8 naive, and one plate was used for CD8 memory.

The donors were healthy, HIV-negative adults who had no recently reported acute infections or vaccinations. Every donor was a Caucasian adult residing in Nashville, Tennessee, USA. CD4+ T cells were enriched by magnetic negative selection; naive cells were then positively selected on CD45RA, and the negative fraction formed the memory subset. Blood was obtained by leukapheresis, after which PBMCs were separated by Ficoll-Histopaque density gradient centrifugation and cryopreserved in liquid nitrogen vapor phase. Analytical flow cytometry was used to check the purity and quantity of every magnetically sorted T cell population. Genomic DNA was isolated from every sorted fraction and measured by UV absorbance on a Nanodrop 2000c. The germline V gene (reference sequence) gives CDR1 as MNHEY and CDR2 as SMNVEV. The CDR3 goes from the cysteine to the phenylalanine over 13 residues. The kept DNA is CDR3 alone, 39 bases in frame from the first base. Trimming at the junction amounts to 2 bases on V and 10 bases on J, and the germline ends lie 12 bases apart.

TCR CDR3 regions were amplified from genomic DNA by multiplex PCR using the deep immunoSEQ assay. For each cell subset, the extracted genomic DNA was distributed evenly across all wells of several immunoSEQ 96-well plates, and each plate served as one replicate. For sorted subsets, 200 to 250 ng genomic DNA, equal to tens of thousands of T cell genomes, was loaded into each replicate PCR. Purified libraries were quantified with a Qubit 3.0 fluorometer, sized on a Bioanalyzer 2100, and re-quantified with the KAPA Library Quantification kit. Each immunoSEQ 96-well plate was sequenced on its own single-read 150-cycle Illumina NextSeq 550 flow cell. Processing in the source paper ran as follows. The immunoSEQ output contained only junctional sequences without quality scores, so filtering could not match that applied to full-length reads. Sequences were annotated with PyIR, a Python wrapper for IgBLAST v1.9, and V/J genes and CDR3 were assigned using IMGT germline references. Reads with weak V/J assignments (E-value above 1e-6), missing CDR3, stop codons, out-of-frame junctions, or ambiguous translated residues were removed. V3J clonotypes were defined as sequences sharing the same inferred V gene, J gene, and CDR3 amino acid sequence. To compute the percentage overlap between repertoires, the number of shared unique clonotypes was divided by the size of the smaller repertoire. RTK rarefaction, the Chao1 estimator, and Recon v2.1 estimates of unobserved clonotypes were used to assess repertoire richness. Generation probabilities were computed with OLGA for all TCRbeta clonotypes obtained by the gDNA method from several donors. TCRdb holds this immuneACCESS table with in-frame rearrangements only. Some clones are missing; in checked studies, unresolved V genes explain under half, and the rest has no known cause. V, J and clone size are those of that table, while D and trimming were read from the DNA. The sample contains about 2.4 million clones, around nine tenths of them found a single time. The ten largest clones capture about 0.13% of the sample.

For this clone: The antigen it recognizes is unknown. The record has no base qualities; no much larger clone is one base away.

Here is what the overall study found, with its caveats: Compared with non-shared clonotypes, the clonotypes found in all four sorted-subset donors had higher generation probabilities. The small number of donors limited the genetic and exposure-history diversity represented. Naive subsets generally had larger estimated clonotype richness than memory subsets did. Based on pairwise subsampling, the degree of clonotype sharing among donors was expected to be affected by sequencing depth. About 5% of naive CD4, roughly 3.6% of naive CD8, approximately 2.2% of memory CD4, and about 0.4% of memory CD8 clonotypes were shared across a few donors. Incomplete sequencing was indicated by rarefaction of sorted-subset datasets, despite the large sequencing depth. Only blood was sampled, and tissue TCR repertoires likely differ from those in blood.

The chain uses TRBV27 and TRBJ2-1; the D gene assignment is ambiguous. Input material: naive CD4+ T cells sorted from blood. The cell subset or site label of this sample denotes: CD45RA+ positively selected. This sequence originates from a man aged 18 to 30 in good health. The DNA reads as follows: TGTGCCAGCAGTTTAGTGGCTATCAGGGAGCAGTTCTTC. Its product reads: CASSLVAIREQFF.